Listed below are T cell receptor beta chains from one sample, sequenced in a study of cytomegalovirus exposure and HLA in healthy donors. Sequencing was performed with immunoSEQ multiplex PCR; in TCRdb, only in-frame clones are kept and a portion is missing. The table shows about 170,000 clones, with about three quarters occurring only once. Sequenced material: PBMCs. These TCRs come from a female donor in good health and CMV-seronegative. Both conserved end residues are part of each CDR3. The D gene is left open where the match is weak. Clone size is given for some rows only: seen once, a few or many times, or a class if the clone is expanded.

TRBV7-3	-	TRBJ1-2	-	CASSLTTAYGYTF	TGTGCCAGCAGCTTAACTACAGCATATGGCTACACCTTC
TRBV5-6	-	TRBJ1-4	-	CASSRRGGGGEKLFF	TGTGCCAGCAGCCGCCGAGGGGGTGGAGGTGAAAAACTGTTTTTT
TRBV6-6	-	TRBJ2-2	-	CASSLQGIANTGELFF	TGTGCCAGCAGCCTACAGGGAATCGCGAACACCGGGGAGCTGTTTTTT
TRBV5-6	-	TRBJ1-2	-	CASSYRTRNYGYTF	TGTGCCAGCAGCTACAGGACACGTAACTATGGCTACACCTTC
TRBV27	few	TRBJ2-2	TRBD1	CASSSLLRGLSGGELFF	TGTGCCAGCAGTTCACTACTAAGGGGGCTGAGTGGAGGGGAGCTGTTTTTT
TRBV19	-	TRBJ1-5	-	CASSITDGNQPQHF	TGTGCCAGTAGTATAACAGACGGAAATCAGCCCCAGCATTTT
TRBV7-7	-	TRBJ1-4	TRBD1	CASSRDRGEKLFF	TGTGCCAGCAGTCGGGACAGAGGTGAAAAACTGTTTTTT
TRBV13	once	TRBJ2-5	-	CASSLEFGESETQYF	TGTGCCAGCAGCTTAGAATTCGGGGAATCAGAGACCCAGTACTTC
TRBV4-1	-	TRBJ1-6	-	CASSQDLSNSPLHF	TGCGCCAGCAGCCAAGATCTTAGCAATTCACCCCTCCACTTT
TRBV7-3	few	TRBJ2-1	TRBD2	CASSFSGSTYNEQFF	TGTGCCAGCAGCTTTAGCGGGAGTACCTACAATGAGCAGTTCTTC
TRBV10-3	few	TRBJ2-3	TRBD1	CAINQGANTDTQYF	TGTGCCATCAACCAGGGGGCTAACACAGATACGCAGTATTTT
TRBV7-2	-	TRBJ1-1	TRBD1	CASSLRTGGTEAFF	TGTGCCAGCAGTCTCAGGACAGGGGGCACTGAAGCTTTCTTT
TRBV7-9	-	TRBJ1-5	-	CASSYSTGNQPQHF	TGTGCCAGCAGCTACTCGACGGGGAATCAGCCCCAGCATTTT
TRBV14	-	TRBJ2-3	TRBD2	CASSQPSGPGDTQYF	TGTGCCAGCAGCCAACCTAGCGGGCCTGGGGATACGCAGTATTTT
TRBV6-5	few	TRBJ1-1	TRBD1	CASSVGGRAEAFF	TGTGCCAGCAGTGTAGGGGGCCGGGCTGAAGCTTTCTTT
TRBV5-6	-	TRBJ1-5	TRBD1	CASSLGTGVLDQPQHF	TGTGCCAGCAGCTTAGGGACAGGGGTTTTGGATCAGCCCCAGCATTTT
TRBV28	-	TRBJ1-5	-	CASTPQGGYNQPQHF	TGTGCCAGCACCCCCCAGGGAGGATACAATCAGCCCCAGCATTTT
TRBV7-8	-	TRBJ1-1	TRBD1	CASSFILPGQGSRGFEAFF	TGTGCCAGCAGCTTTATATTGCCGGGACAGGGAAGTAGGGGCTTTGAAGCTTTCTTT
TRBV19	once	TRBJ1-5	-	CASNWGPSNQPQHF	TGTGCCAGTAATTGGGGGCCTAGCAATCAGCCCCAGCATTTT
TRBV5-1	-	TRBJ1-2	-	CASSLVQGSNYGYTF	TGCGCCAGCAGCTTGGTACAGGGTTCCAACTATGGCTACACCTTC
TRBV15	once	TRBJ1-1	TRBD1	CATSRDYRGTEAFF	TGTGCCACCAGCAGAGATTACAGGGGCACTGAAGCTTTCTTT
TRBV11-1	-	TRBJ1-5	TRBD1	CASSSSSGGQSNQPQHF	TGTGCCAGCAGCTCCTCCTCAGGGGGCCAGAGCAATCAGCCCCAGCATTTT
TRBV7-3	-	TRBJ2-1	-	CASSLNGGALLDEQFF	TGTGCCAGCAGCTTAAATGGAGGGGCCCTGCTGGATGAGCAGTTCTTC
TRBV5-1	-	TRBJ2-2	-	CASSLVTINTGELFF	TGCGCCAGCAGCTTGGTCACTATCAACACCGGGGAGCTGTTTTTT
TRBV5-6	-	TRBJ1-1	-	CASNLAGGMNTEAFF	TGTGCCAGCAACCTCGCGGGGGGCATGAACACTGAAGCTTTCTTT
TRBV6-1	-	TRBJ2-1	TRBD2	CATRTSGRSNNEQFF	TGTGCCACCCGGACTAGCGGGAGGTCTAACAATGAGCAGTTCTTC
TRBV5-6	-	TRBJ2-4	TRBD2	CASSIPGTSGSTGNIQYF	TGTGCCAGCAGCATACCCGGGACTAGCGGGTCCACGGGGAACATTCAGTACTTC
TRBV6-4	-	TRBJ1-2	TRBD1	CASNWQGANYGYTF	TGTGCCAGCAACTGGCAGGGGGCCAACTATGGCTACACCTTC
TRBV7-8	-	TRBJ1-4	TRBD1	CASSSGQWGEKLFF	TGTGCCAGCAGCTCGGGACAGTGGGGTGAAAAACTGTTTTTT